Sequencing of this TCR beta chain was carried out in a study of T cell responses to AZD1222 COVID-19 vaccine. Points from the study as a whole: Sampling captured repertoires only after the peak T cell response.

Data came from immunoSEQ multiplex PCR; TCRdb stores just in-frame clones and leaves some out. The sample records about 180,000 clones, 85% to 90% being singletons. Concerning this clone itself: Its target is not known.

The CDR3 covers 15 residues. In germline, CDR1 is SGHRS, CDR2 YFSETQ. Deletions cut 1 base from V and 6 bases from J, with 13 bases between. V is TRBV5-1 and J is TRBJ2-2; perhaps TRBD1 as D (5 bases). This specimen was peripheral blood, taken 28 days after the second dose of the MenACWY control vaccine. This receptor was identified in an adult who received the MenACWY meningococcal vaccine as a control. CDR3 nucleotide sequence: TGCGCCAGCAGCTTGAGTAGACAGCAACCCGGGGAGCTGTTTTTT. Amino acids: CASSLSRQQPGELFF.